This T cell receptor (beta chain) was recovered during a study of cytomegalovirus exposure and HLA in healthy donors. On this clone: Its antigen remains unknown.

Notes on the study in general: Later on, a genetic analysis was performed. It linked a missense variant in DCLRE1C with V- and J-gene trimming of TCR beta.

CDR3 size: 16 residues. Germline V CDR1 and CDR2: SGHRS, YFSETQ. With V trimmed by 0 bases and J by 2 bases, 4 bases remained unmatched. Researchers ran the PCR with 60 Vbeta and 13 Jbeta primers. TCRdb's copy holds only in-frame clones and misses some; the assay was immunoSEQ multiplex PCR. This sample yields about 200,000 clones, of which almost 80% are seen a single time; approximately 1.8% belongs to the top ten. The sample taken for sequencing was PBMCs. The receptor was isolated from a male donor in good health and CMV-seronegative. The chain is built from TRBV5-1 and TRBJ1-4; 7 positions match TRBD1. CDR3 in DNA: TGCGCCAGCAGCTTGGAAGGGGGCTCGACTAATGAAAAACTGTTTTTT. Its translation is CASSLEGGSTNEKLFF.